This T cell receptor beta chain was documented in a study of T cell changes during pregnancy in multiple sclerosis. The CDR3 is 14 amino acids. V trimming: 0 bases; J trimming: 8 bases; junction bases outside the gene matches: 5. CDR1 KGHSH and CDR2 LQKENI come from the germline V gene. Only in-frame clones appear in the TCRdb table, and some are missing; sequencing was by immunoSEQ multiplex PCR. The table lists about 28,000 clones, 89% of them singletons, with around 0.6% in the top ten. Sequencing was performed on CD4+ T cells from peripheral blood mononuclear cells, taken in the first trimester of pregnancy. This TCR was sampled from a female donor in good health, enrolled as a control in a pregnancy study. V is TRBV18 and J is TRBJ1-1, with TRBD1 matching 8 bases. The CDR3 bases are TGTGCCAGCTCACCACCGCCGACAGGGGAGGAAGCTTTCTTT. This gives the protein CASSPPPTGEEAFF.